This T cell receptor (beta chain) stems from a study of T-cell reconstitution after alpha-beta-depleted transplantation in children. General observations from the study: Reports say that about two months after transplant, the alpha-beta T cells came out of several hundred graft clones that had expanded. When one year had passed after transplant, most T-cell counts and diversity came from newly produced T cells.

Unique molecular identifiers were used to barcode this TCRbeta library. TCRdb redid the calling of the PCR reads with MiXCR, one entry per CDR3 protein. Among hundreds of thousands of distinct CDR3 sequences listed, under 15% were seen once. This clonotype has ten or more counts. No antigen is known for it. Germline V CDR1 and CDR2: SGHTA, FQGNSA. V lost 7 bases, J lost 4 bases, and 11 bases stayed unmatched. The CDR3 totals 16 residues. This clonotype originated in a girl aged 2-15 years with congenital amegakaryocytic thrombocytopenia, due to receive a stem cell transplant. The sequencing used PBMCs, collected before TCRalphabeta/CD19-depleted stem cell transplant. The chain links TRBV7-2 to TRBJ2-2; 8 nucleotides match TRBD2. In DNA, the CDR3 is TGTGCCAGCACCCCTTATTTAGCGGGGAGCACCGGGGAGCTGTTTTTT. This gives the protein CASTPYLAGSTGELFF.